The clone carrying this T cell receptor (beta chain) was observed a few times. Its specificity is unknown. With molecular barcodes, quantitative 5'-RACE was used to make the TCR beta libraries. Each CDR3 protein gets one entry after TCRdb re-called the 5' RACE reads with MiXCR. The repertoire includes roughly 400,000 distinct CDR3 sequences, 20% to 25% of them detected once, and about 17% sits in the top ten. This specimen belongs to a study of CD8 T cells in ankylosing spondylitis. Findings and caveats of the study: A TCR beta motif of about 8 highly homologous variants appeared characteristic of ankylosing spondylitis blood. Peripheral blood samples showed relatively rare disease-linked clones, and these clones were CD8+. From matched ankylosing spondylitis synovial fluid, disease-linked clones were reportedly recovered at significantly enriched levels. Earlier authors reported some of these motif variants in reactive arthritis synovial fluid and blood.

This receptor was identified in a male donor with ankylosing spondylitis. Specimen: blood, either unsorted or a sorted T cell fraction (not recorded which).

CDR3 in DNA: TGTGCCAGCAGCCAGCCAGGGACAGGGAGCCTAAACGAGCAGTACTTC. This codes for CASSQPGTGSLNEQYF. This sequence joins TRBV7-9 and TRBJ2-7, with TRBD1 matching over 9 bases. V gave up 5 bases and J gave up 5 bases; unmatched junction bases: 13. CDR1 and CDR2 (germline): SEHNR, FQNEAQ (reference sequence). The CDR3 totals 16 residues.